This T cell receptor (beta chain) was captured in a study of Ad26.COV2.S vaccination and SARS-CoV-2 variants. The length of the CDR3 is 13 residues. CDR1 SGHTA and CDR2 FQGNSA come from the germline V gene. The V and J ends lost 4 bases and 8 bases respectively, with 11 bases between them. This table comes from immunoSEQ multiplex PCR, and its TCRdb copy is limited to in-frame clones, with some not included. The sample has over 110,000 clones, just over 85% seen once. The sequence derives from a human donor who had recovered from COVID-19. J is TRBJ1-4 and V is TRBV7-2; unclear D gene. The input for sequencing was peripheral blood, taken after recovery from COVID-19. DNA of the CDR3: TGTGCCAGCAGCTCCGGTCACGGGGAAAAACTGTTTTTT. Protein sequence: CASSSGHGEKLFF.